This is a list of T cell receptor beta chains from one sample in a study of blood T cell repertoires in COVID-19. Generated by immunoSEQ multiplex PCR, the TCRdb table keeps only in-frame clones and is missing some. The data hold 13,000 to 15,000 clones, with 85% to 90% observed a single time. Input material: peripheral blood. Receptors were obtained from a woman in her seventies in a cohort sampled during active or convalescent COVID-19. Both conserved end residues are part of each CDR3. Each record gives: clone size, D gene, J gene, V gene, CDR3 DNA, CDR3 protein. D genes are given only for firm matches. Size values are once, few and many counts, or a class for expanded clones, and some rows have none.

abundance: -
d_gene: TRBD1
j_gene: TRBJ1-1
v_gene: TRBV19
CDR3nt: TGTGCCAGTAGTAACCCCCGACAGGGGGCCTTCACTGAAGCTTTCTTT
CDR3aa: CASSNPRQGAFTEAFF

abundance: -
d_gene: -
j_gene: TRBJ1-3
v_gene: TRBV5-1
CDR3nt: TGCGCCAGCAGCCTATCGGTCGACTCTGGAAACACCATATATTTT
CDR3aa: CASSLSVDSGNTIYF

abundance: -
d_gene: TRBD2
j_gene: TRBJ2-3
v_gene: TRBV5-4
CDR3nt: TGTGCCACCAAGAGGTGGCTAGCGGGGGTTGCAGATACGCAGTATTTT
CDR3aa: CATKRWLAGVADTQYF

abundance: -
d_gene: TRBD1
j_gene: TRBJ1-2
v_gene: TRBV6-1
CDR3nt: TGTGCCAGCAGTGGCCGACAGGGGGCGCGGGCGGGGTATGGCTACACCTTC
CDR3aa: CASSGRQGARAGYGYTF

abundance: -
d_gene: TRBD1
j_gene: TRBJ1-2
v_gene: TRBV10-3
CDR3nt: TGTGCCATCAGAACCACAGGGGATAACTATGGCTACACCTTC
CDR3aa: CAIRTTGDNYGYTF

abundance: -
d_gene: TRBD2
j_gene: TRBJ2-1
v_gene: TRBV7-9
CDR3nt: TGTGCCAGCAGCTTAGTATTGGCGGGGGAGTACAATGAGCAGTTCTTC
CDR3aa: CASSLVLAGEYNEQFF

abundance: -
d_gene: -
j_gene: TRBJ1-5
v_gene: TRBV2
CDR3nt: TGTGCCAGCAGAGGACAGAGCAATCAGCCCCAGCATTTT
CDR3aa: CASRGQSNQPQHF

abundance: -
d_gene: -
j_gene: TRBJ1-1
v_gene: TRBV6-2/TRBV6-3
CDR3nt: TGTGCCAGCAGTCTTAGTAGGGGGACTGAAGCTTTCTTT
CDR3aa: CASSLSRGTEAFF

abundance: -
d_gene: -
j_gene: TRBJ1-5
v_gene: TRBV24-1
CDR3nt: TGTGCCACCAGTGACCCGACATCTTATCAGCCCCAGCATTTT
CDR3aa: CATSDPTSYQPQHF

abundance: once
d_gene: -
j_gene: TRBJ1-5
v_gene: TRBV24-1
CDR3nt: TGTGCCACCAGTGCCGCCGCGAGCAATCAGCCCCAGCATTTT
CDR3aa: CATSAAASNQPQHF

abundance: -
d_gene: -
j_gene: TRBJ1-1
v_gene: TRBV27
CDR3nt: TGTGCCAGCAGTTTTCGCGGTGAAGCTTTCTTT
CDR3aa: CASSFRGEAFF

abundance: once
d_gene: -
j_gene: TRBJ1-5
v_gene: TRBV6-5
CDR3nt: TGTGCCAGCAGTTTCGAGAGCAATCAGCCCCAGCATTTT
CDR3aa: CASSFESNQPQHF

abundance: -
d_gene: -
j_gene: TRBJ1-5
v_gene: TRBV7-2
CDR3nt: TGTGCCAGCAGCTTTACAGAAAATCAGCCCCAGCATTTT
CDR3aa: CASSFTENQPQHF

abundance: -
d_gene: TRBD1
j_gene: TRBJ2-7
v_gene: TRBV5-6
CDR3nt: TGTGCCAGCAGCCCACAGGGGGCACGATCCTACGAGCAGTACTTC
CDR3aa: CASSPQGARSYEQYF

abundance: -
d_gene: -
j_gene: TRBJ2-7
v_gene: TRBV19
CDR3nt: TGTGCCAGTAGTACCCCGGAGAGGAACCCTCACGAGCAGTACTTC
CDR3aa: CASSTPERNPHEQYF

abundance: -
d_gene: TRBD1
j_gene: TRBJ1-1
v_gene: TRBV5-1
CDR3nt: TGCGCCAGCAGCCTGTGGACAGGAGAGACTGAAGCTTTCTTT
CDR3aa: CASSLWTGETEAFF

abundance: -
d_gene: -
j_gene: TRBJ1-3
v_gene: TRBV7-8
CDR3nt: TGTGCCAGCAGCTTAGCGCGGCAGCTGGTCTCTGGAAACACCATATATTTT
CDR3aa: CASSLARQLVSGNTIYF

abundance: -
d_gene: TRBD2
j_gene: TRBJ2-5
v_gene: TRBV7-3
CDR3nt: TGTGCCAGCAGCCGGACTAGCGTCGAGACCCAGTACTTC
CDR3aa: CASSRTSVETQYF

abundance: -
d_gene: TRBD2
j_gene: TRBJ2-3
v_gene: TRBV7-9
CDR3nt: TGTGCCAGCAGCTTAGGACTAGCGGAAAACACAGATACGCAGTATTTT
CDR3aa: CASSLGLAENTDTQYF

abundance: -
d_gene: TRBD1
j_gene: TRBJ1-3
v_gene: TRBV3-1/TRBV3-2
CDR3nt: TGTGCCAGCAGCCATGATTCTCCGGGACAGCGAAACACCATATATTTT
CDR3aa: CASSHDSPGQRNTIYF

abundance: -
d_gene: TRBD1
j_gene: TRBJ1-1
v_gene: TRBV27
CDR3nt: TGTGCCAGCAGCCGACAGGGGATTCGTACTGAAGCTTTCTTT
CDR3aa: CASSRQGIRTEAFF

abundance: once
d_gene: -
j_gene: TRBJ2-5
v_gene: TRBV5-5
CDR3nt: TGTGCCAGCAGCTTGGGAACCGGGAAAGAGACCCAGTACTTC
CDR3aa: CASSLGTGKETQYF

abundance: -
d_gene: -
j_gene: TRBJ1-6
v_gene: TRBV2
CDR3nt: TGTGCCAGCAGTGAAGAACCAGGGGCTCTCTATAATTCACCCCTCCACTTT
CDR3aa: CASSEEPGALYNSPLHF

abundance: -
d_gene: -
j_gene: TRBJ2-7
v_gene: TRBV5-4
CDR3nt: TGTGCCAGCAGCTTGGGCCAGGACTACGAGCAGTACTTC
CDR3aa: CASSLGQDYEQYF

abundance: -
d_gene: -
j_gene: TRBJ2-3
v_gene: TRBV18
CDR3nt: TGTGCCAGCGCGATTAGCGGCTTCACAGATACGCAGTATTTT
CDR3aa: CASAISGFTDTQYF

abundance: -
d_gene: TRBD1
j_gene: TRBJ1-1
v_gene: TRBV19
CDR3nt: TGTGCCTCCGGGGACAGGACGGGCACTGAAGCTTTCTTT
CDR3aa: CASGDRTGTEAFF

abundance: -
d_gene: -
j_gene: TRBJ1-2
v_gene: TRBV27
CDR3nt: TGTGCCAGCAACCCGTCGGGGGAGGTGGGGGTAAACTATGGCTACACCTTC
CDR3aa: CASNPSGEVGVNYGYTF

abundance: -
d_gene: -
j_gene: TRBJ2-5
v_gene: TRBV6-5
CDR3nt: TGTGCCAGCAGTTCTCAAGAGACCCAGTACTTC
CDR3aa: CASSSQETQYF

abundance: -
d_gene: -
j_gene: TRBJ1-3
v_gene: TRBV28
CDR3nt: TGTGCCAGCAGTTTAGCTCTTTCAGGTCGGGGAAACACCATATATTTT
CDR3aa: CASSLALSGRGNTIYF